This TCR beta chain was found in a study of T-cell memory formation after mild COVID-19. Overall study: The study found TCR clusters largely donor specific.

As for this clonotype: One end of the junction does not line up with germline, which may come from a read error.

Per the germline V gene, CDR1 is SSHAT and CDR2 is FNYEAQ (reference sequence). The CDR3 totals 14 residues. Employing constant-segment primers, 5'RACE generated TCR alpha and TCR beta cDNA libraries bearing sample barcodes and UMIs. One entry per CDR3 protein results from TCRdb running MiXCR on the 5' RACE reads. The table lists about 200,000 distinct CDR3 sequences, around 15% of them singletons. Sequenced sample: PBMCs or a T cell subset sorted from them (not recorded which). The rearrangement joins TRBV7-7 to TRBJ2-3; 7 bases are shared with TRBD1. The TCR originated in an adult woman who had mild COVID-19 (a few samples of this study predate the infection). Cell type and time point are not known. In nucleotides, the CDR3 is TGTGCTAGCAGCCAGACAGGGATCACAGATACGCAGTATTTT. Its translation: CASSQTGITDTQYF.